This entry concerns a single T cell receptor beta chain. Its antigen remains unidentified. Specified time point: newly diagnosed GD, antithyroid drugs for less than 3 months. The TCR library was made from RNA extracted from PBMCs. Peripheral blood, at about 9 milliliters, went into EDTA tubes. The V end lost 4 bases, the J end lost 6 bases, and 10 bases lay between the germline ends. The CDR3 is 13 residues long. Per germline, CDR1 SGHRS and CDR2 YFSETQ. These data come from a study of regulatory T cells in long-lasting Graves disease. Points from the study as a whole: The study found persistent patients shared more public clonotypes (approximately 2,700) than new patients (around 870). Sampling was limited to peripheral blood rather than thyroid tissue. Persistent disease favored TRBV28, TRBJ1-2 and TRBJ2-5.

Arm-PCR with iRepertoire HTBI primers amplified the CDR3 regions for these TCR beta libraries. One entry per CDR3 protein, called by TCRdb with MiXCR from the multiplex PCR reads. The data contain roughly 440,000 distinct CDR3 sequences, around 17% of them singletons. The data were also submitted as part of a second study, on T cells in Graves' hyperthyroidism and ophthalmopathy.

This sequence originates from a woman under 30 with Graves disease. The sample in question was peripheral blood mononuclear cells (PBMCs), obtained at new diagnosis, from a patient treated with antithyroid drugs. This chain links TRBV5-1 with TRBJ1-4, with TRBD1 as a possible D gene (6 bases). CDR3 sequence: CASSRTADEKLFF. The CDR3 DNA sequence: TGCGCCAGCAGCAGGACAGCCGATGAAAAACTGTTTTTT.